The following is a TCR beta chain sequence with its context. Using immunoSEQ multiplex PCR, the repertoire was profiled, and TCRdb retains in-frame clones only, with some absent. The repertoire has about 51,000 clones, 75% to 85% of them found once; the top ten carry about 8.5%. V dropped 0 bases and J dropped 0 bases, with 14 bases sitting between them. This CDR3 contains 17 residues. CDR1 and CDR2 from the germline V gene are LNHNV and YYDKDF (reference sequence). The data stem from a study of radiotherapy plus CTLA-4 blockade in lung cancer. The rearrangement joins TRBV15 to TRBJ1-2; the D is unclear. The source is a human donor with non-small cell lung cancer who had a complete response to radiotherapy plus ipilimumab. This specimen was peripheral blood, taken from a patient treated with radiotherapy plus ipilimumab. The CDR3 sequence is CATSRDNLGQTNYGYTF. The CDR3 DNA is TGTGCCACCAGCAGAGATAATCTTGGGCAGACTAACTATGGCTACACCTTC.